This T cell receptor (beta chain) was observed in a study of CD8+ T cells in alopecia areata. cDNA serving as the sequencing template came from extracted, reverse transcribed RNA. Profiling relied on immunoSEQ multiplex PCR, and the TCRdb table lists in-frame clones only, not all of them. The table shows about 190,000 clones, with 50% to 60% occurring only once. Points from the study as a whole: Numerous expanded lesional clones remained in scalp and blood during tofacitinib.

Noted treatment: oral pan-JAK inhibitor, 5-10 mg twice daily. CDR3 length: 12 residues. The ends were cut back, 2 bases at V and 15 bases at J, with 14 bases in the middle. CDR1 is SEHNR and CDR2 is FQNEAQ in the germline V gene (reference sequence). Only a few counts were recorded for this clone. The target antigen is unknown. This rearrangement joins TRBV7-9 to TRBJ2-1; D not certain. The source was CD4+ T cells sorted from blood, collected at week 4, from a patient treated with tofacitinib. This clonotype was sampled from a human donor with alopecia areata. In DNA, the CDR3 is TGTGCCAGCAGCTTATTGGGTACCTGGGGGTTCTTC. Protein product: CASSLLGTWGFF.